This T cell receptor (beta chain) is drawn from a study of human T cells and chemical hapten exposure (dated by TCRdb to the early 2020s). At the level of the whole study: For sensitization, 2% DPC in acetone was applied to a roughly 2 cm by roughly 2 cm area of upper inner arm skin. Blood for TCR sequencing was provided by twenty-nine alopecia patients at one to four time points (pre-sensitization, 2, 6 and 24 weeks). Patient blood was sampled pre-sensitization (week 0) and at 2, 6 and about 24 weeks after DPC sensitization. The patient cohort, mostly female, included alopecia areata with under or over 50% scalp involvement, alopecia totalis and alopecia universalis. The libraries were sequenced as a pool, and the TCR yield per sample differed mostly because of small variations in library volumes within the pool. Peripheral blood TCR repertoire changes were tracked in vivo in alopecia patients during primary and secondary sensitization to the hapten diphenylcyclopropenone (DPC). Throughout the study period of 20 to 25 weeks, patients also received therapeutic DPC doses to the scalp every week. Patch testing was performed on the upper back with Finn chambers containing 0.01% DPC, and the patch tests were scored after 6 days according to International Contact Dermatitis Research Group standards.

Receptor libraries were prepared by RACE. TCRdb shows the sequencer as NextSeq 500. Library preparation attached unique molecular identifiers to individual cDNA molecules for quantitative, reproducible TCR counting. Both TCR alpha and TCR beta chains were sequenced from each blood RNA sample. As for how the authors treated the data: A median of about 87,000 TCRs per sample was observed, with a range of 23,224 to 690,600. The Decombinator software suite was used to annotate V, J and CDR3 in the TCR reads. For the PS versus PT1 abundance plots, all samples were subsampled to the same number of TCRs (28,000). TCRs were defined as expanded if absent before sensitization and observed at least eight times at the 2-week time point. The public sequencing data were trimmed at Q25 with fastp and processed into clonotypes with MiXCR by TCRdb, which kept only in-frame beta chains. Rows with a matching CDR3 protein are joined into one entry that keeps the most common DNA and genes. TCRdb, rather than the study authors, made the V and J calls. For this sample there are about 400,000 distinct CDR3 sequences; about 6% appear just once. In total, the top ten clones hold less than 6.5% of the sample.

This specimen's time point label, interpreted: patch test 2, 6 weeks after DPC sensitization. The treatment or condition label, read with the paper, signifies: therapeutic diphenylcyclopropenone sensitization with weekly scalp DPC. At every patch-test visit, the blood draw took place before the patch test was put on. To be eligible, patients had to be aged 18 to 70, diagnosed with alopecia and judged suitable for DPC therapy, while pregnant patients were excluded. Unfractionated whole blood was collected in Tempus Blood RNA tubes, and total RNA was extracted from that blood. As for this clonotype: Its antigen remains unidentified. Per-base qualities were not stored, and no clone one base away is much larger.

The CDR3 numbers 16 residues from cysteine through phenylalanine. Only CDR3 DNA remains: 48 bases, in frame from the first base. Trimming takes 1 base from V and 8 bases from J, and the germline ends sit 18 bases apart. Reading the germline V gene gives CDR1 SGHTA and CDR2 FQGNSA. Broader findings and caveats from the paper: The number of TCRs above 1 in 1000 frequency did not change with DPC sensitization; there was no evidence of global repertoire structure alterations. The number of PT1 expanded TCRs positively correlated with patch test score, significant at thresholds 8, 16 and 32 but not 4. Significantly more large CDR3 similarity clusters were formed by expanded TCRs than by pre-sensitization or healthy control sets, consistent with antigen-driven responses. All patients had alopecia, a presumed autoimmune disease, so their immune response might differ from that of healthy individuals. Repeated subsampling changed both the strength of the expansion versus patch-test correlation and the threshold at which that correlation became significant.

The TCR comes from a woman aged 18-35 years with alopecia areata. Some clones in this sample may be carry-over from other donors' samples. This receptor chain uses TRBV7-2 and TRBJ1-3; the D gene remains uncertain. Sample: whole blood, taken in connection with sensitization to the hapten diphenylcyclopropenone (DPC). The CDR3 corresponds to CASSLVVGFIRDTIYF. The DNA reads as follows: TGTGCCAGCAGCTTAGTGGTCGGGTTCATTCGGGACACCATATATTTT. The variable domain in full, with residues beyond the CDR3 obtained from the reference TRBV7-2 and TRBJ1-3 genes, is GAGVSQSPSNKVTEKGKDVELRCDPISGHTALYWYRQSLGQGLEFLIYFQGNSAPDKSGLPSDRFSAERTGGSVSTLTIQRTQQEDSAVYLCASSLVVGFIRDTIYFGEGSWLTVV.